This T cell receptor beta chain was sequenced in a study of CD8+CD57+ T cells in acquired aplastic anemia. Across the whole study: DNA from sorted CD4+ and CD8+ cells averaged roughly 3.4 ug. Healthy-donor CD4+ cells averaged about 9.8 million reads.

Profiling that covered TCR beta VDJ and CDR3 relied on genomic DNA as its template. TCRdb fed the reads into MiXCR, producing one record per CDR3 protein. The sample gives approximately 170,000 distinct CDR3 sequences, about 60% of which show up once; less than 55% is in the top ten. Study findings and constraints: Patients shared 25 to 30 CD8+ CDR3 sequences with controls. Levels of CD8+ Simpson's diversity were not significantly distinct in patients versus controls.

To note about this clonotype: What it binds is unknown.

The CDR3 contains 12 residues. CDR1 SEHNR and CDR2 FQNEAQ come from the germline V gene (reference sequence). Trimming took off 2 bases at V and 9 bases at J, with 5 bases between the two ends. Sequenced material: sorted CD4+, CD8+, or CD8+CD57+ T cells (not recorded which) from PBMCs. This rearrangement joins TRBV7-9 to TRBJ1-6; no firm D call. This TCR was recovered from a human donor in good health. Written as DNA, the CDR3 is TGTGCCAGCAGCTTATCAACTTCACCCCTCCACTTT. It specifies CASSLSTSPLHF. Looking up the rest from reference TRBV7-9 and TRBJ1-6 gives the full variable domain: DTGVSQNPRHKITKRGQNVTFRCDPISEHNRLYWYRQTLGQGPEFLTYFQNEAQLEKSRLLSDRFSAERPKGSFSTLEIQRTEQGDSAMYLCASSLSTSPLHFGNGTRLTVT.